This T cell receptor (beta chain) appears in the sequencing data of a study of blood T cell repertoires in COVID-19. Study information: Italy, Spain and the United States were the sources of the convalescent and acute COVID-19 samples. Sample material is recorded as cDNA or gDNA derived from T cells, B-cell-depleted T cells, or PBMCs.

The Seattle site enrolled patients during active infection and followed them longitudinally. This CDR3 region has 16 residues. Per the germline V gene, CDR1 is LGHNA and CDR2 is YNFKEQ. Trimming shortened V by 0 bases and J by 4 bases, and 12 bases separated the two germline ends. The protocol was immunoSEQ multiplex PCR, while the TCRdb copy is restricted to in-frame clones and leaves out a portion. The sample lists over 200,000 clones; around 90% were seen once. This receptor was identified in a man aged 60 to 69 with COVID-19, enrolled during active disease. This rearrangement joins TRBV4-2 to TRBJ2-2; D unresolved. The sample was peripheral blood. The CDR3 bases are TGTGCCAGCAGCCAAGACGAGTACCTAGTCACCGGGGAGCTGTTTTTT. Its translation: CASSQDEYLVTGELFF.